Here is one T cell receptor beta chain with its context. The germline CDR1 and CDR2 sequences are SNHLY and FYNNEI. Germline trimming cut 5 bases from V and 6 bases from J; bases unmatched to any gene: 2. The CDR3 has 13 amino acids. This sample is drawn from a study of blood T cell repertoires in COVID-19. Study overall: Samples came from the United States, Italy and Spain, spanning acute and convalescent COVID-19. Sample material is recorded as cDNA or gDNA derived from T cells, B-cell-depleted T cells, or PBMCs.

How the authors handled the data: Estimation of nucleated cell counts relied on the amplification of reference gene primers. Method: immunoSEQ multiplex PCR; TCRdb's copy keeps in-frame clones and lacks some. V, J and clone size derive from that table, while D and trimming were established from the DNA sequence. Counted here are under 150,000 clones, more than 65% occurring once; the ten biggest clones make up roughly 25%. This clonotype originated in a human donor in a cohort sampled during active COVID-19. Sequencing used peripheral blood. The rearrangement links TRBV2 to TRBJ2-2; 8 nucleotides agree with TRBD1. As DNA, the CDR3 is TGTGCCAGCAGTCGACAGGGGCCCGGGGAGCTGTTTTTT. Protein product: CASSRQGPGELFF.